These T cell receptor beta chains were read from a single sample in a study of immune reconstitution after stem cell transplant in scleroderma. MiXCR, applied by TCRdb to the RT-PCR reads, yields one record per CDR3 protein. This sample yields approximately 5,000 distinct CDR3 sequences, of which approximately 8.5% are seen a single time; under 5.5% belongs to the top ten. The specimen was obtained before or after autologous hematopoietic stem cell transplantation (not recorded which). Source of these receptors: a male donor with systemic sclerosis. The CDR3 runs from the conserved cysteine through the conserved F or W. A D gene is named only where the DNA matches it firmly. Clone size is stated in some rows and not others, as once, few, many or a class when expanded.

j_gene: TRBJ1-6
v_gene: TRBV20-1
abundance: medium-sized
d_gene: .
CDR3nt: TGCAGTGCTTCAGCAGGGACAAATAATTCACCCCTCCACTTT
CDR3aa: CSASAGTNNSPLHF

j_gene: TRBJ1-1
v_gene: TRBV10-3
abundance: few
d_gene: .
CDR3nt: TGTGCCATCGGGTATGGGATAGATAACACTGAAGCTTTCTTT
CDR3aa: CAIGYGIDNTEAFF

j_gene: TRBJ2-5
v_gene: TRBV12-3/TRBV12-4
abundance: .
d_gene: TRBD2
CDR3nt: TGTGCCAGCGGGACTAGTGCTGAGACCCAGTACTTC
CDR3aa: CASGTSAETQYF

j_gene: TRBJ1-4
v_gene: TRBV5-1
abundance: .
d_gene: .
CDR3nt: TGCGCCAGCAGCGGACCGACCGGAAGGGACGAAAAACTGTTTTTT
CDR3aa: CASSGPTGRDEKLFF

j_gene: TRBJ2-4
v_gene: TRBV6-5
abundance: .
d_gene: .
CDR3nt: TGTGCCAGCAGTTACAGGACGGGAATCAAAAACATTCAGTACTTC
CDR3aa: CASSYRTGIKNIQYF

j_gene: TRBJ2-1
v_gene: TRBV7-2
abundance: .
d_gene: TRBD2
CDR3nt: TGTGCCAGCAGCTTAATAATGGGACTAGCGGCGAATGAGCAGTTCTTC
CDR3aa: CASSLIMGLAANEQFF

j_gene: TRBJ2-7
v_gene: TRBV15
abundance: medium-sized
d_gene: .
CDR3nt: TGTGCCACCAGCAGAGATCATGAGTACGAGCAGTACTTC
CDR3aa: CATSRDHEYEQYF

j_gene: TRBJ2-7
v_gene: TRBV20-1
abundance: medium-sized
d_gene: TRBD2
CDR3nt: TGCAGTGCTAGAGACCTCGCGGGAGTGGAGTCCTACGAGCAGTACTTC
CDR3aa: CSARDLAGVESYEQYF

j_gene: TRBJ2-1
v_gene: TRBV20-1
abundance: .
d_gene: TRBD1
CDR3nt: TGCAGTGTCCCAGGAAGGGACAGGGGGTTCAATGAGCAGTTCTTC
CDR3aa: CSVPGRDRGFNEQFF

j_gene: TRBJ2-7
v_gene: TRBV6-5
abundance: medium-sized
d_gene: .
CDR3nt: TGTGCCAGCAGTTACACAGTAACCTACGAGCAGTACTTC
CDR3aa: CASSYTVTYEQYF

j_gene: TRBJ2-1
v_gene: TRBV20-1
abundance: few
d_gene: TRBD1
CDR3nt: TGCAGTGCTAGAATGACAGGGGACGCCGCCTACAATGAGCAGTTCTTC
CDR3aa: CSARMTGDAAYNEQFF

j_gene: TRBJ1-6
v_gene: TRBV7-9
abundance: few
d_gene: .
CDR3nt: TGTGCCAGCAGCTTAACGGGGGGCCGGCATAATTCACCCCTCCACTTT
CDR3aa: CASSLTGGRHNSPLHF

j_gene: TRBJ2-7
v_gene: TRBV5-1
abundance: few
d_gene: TRBD1
CDR3nt: TGCGCCAGCAGCACTTCGGACAGGGTCGACGAGCAGTACTTC
CDR3aa: CASSTSDRVDEQYF

j_gene: TRBJ1-1
v_gene: TRBV12-3/TRBV12-4
abundance: few
d_gene: .
CDR3nt: TGTGCCAGCCGCCCCCCAGGGTTTTCTGAAGCTTTCTTT
CDR3aa: CASRPPGFSEAFF

j_gene: TRBJ2-3
v_gene: TRBV5-6
abundance: few
d_gene: TRBD2
CDR3nt: TGTGCCAGCACGATAAGGACTAGCGTACCAGATACGCAGTATTTT
CDR3aa: CASTIRTSVPDTQYF

j_gene: TRBJ1-5
v_gene: TRBV12-3/TRBV12-4
abundance: .
d_gene: .
CDR3nt: TGTGCCAGCAGTCCGGGGCAGGATGGAAGTCAGCCCCAGCATTTT
CDR3aa: CASSPGQDGSQPQHF

j_gene: TRBJ1-2
v_gene: TRBV20-1
abundance: .
d_gene: .
CDR3nt: TGCAGTGCAAGCCGGGACCATTGGGGCTACACCTTC
CDR3aa: CSASRDHWGYTF

j_gene: TRBJ1-6
v_gene: TRBV10-3
abundance: medium-sized
d_gene: .
CDR3nt: TGTGCCATCACCCCCCGGGTGGATTCACCCCTCCACTTT
CDR3aa: CAITPRVDSPLHF

j_gene: TRBJ2-5
v_gene: TRBV25-1
abundance: few
d_gene: .
CDR3nt: TGTGCCAGCAGTGAAGGTGACTGGGGCCTCCAAGAGACCCAGTACTTC
CDR3aa: CASSEGDWGLQETQYF

j_gene: TRBJ1-5
v_gene: TRBV5-1
abundance: medium-sized
d_gene: .
CDR3nt: TGCGCCAGCAGCTTGGGAGGGGAAGGCCAGCCCCAGCATTTT
CDR3aa: CASSLGGEGQPQHF

j_gene: TRBJ1-1
v_gene: TRBV27
abundance: few
d_gene: TRBD1
CDR3nt: TGTGCCAGCAGGGGGACAGCCCCTGAAGCTTTCTTT
CDR3aa: CASRGTAPEAFF

j_gene: TRBJ2-1
v_gene: TRBV7-2
abundance: .
d_gene: .
CDR3nt: TGTGCCAGCAGCTCCGGCCCCAACAATGAGCAGTTCTTC
CDR3aa: CASSSGPNNEQFF

j_gene: TRBJ2-1
v_gene: TRBV20-1
abundance: .
d_gene: TRBD1
CDR3nt: TGCAGTGCTAGAAAACAGGGGGAGAACTCCTACAATGAGCAGTTCTTC
CDR3aa: CSARKQGENSYNEQFF

j_gene: TRBJ2-7
v_gene: TRBV6-2/TRBV6-3
abundance: medium-sized
d_gene: TRBD1
CDR3nt: TGTGCCAGCAGTCTATTCGGGACAGGGTTTGGCTACGAGCAGTACTTC
CDR3aa: CASSLFGTGFGYEQYF

j_gene: TRBJ1-6
v_gene: TRBV20-1
abundance: .
d_gene: .
CDR3nt: TGCAGCACAGGGATCTCCTATAATTCACCCCTCCACTTT
CDR3aa: CSTGISYNSPLHF

j_gene: TRBJ2-2
v_gene: TRBV12-3/TRBV12-4
abundance: few
d_gene: .
CDR3nt: TGTGCCAGCAGTCCTGGACTATCCGAGGGCCCCGGGGAGCTGTTTTTT
CDR3aa: CASSPGLSEGPGELFF

j_gene: TRBJ2-7
v_gene: TRBV6-2/TRBV6-3
abundance: few
d_gene: TRBD2
CDR3nt: TGTGCCAGCAGCTCTAGCGGGAGGGGCTCCTACGAGCAGTACTTC
CDR3aa: CASSSSGRGSYEQYF

j_gene: TRBJ1-1
v_gene: TRBV20-1
abundance: medium-sized
d_gene: TRBD1
CDR3nt: TGCAGTGCTGGATTGAACCAGGGGGCCACTGAAGCTTTCTTT
CDR3aa: CSAGLNQGATEAFF

j_gene: TRBJ2-2
v_gene: TRBV3-1
abundance: few
d_gene: TRBD1
CDR3nt: TGTGCCAGCAGCCAAGTGGGACAGGGGTTTGGCGGGGAGCTGTTTTTT
CDR3aa: CASSQVGQGFGGELFF

j_gene: TRBJ1-2
v_gene: TRBV20-1
abundance: medium-sized
d_gene: .
CDR3nt: TGCAGTGCTAGTGATGCCTCCTATGGCTACACCTTC
CDR3aa: CSASDASYGYTF

j_gene: TRBJ1-5
v_gene: TRBV5-1
abundance: medium-sized
d_gene: .
CDR3nt: TGCGCCAGCAGCTTGGATGCGGCAGGGAGCGAGCCCCAGCATTTT
CDR3aa: CASSLDAAGSEPQHF

j_gene: TRBJ1-2
v_gene: TRBV27
abundance: few
d_gene: TRBD1
CDR3nt: TGTGCCAGCAGTTGGGGGGGACAGGGGGACTATGGCTACACCTTC
CDR3aa: CASSWGGQGDYGYTF

j_gene: TRBJ1-5
v_gene: TRBV5-1
abundance: few
d_gene: .
CDR3nt: TGCGCCAGCAGCTTGGGGTCTGGCAATCAGTCCCAGCATTTT
CDR3aa: CASSLGSGNQSQHF

j_gene: TRBJ1-5
v_gene: TRBV28
abundance: few
d_gene: .
CDR3nt: TGTGCCAGCAAGCTCTCGGGTCAGCCCCAGCATTTT
CDR3aa: CASKLSGQPQHF

j_gene: TRBJ1-1
v_gene: TRBV5-1
abundance: medium-sized
d_gene: .
CDR3nt: TGCGCCAGCAGCTTGGAGGGTCATAACACTGAAGCTTTCTTT
CDR3aa: CASSLEGHNTEAFF

j_gene: TRBJ2-1
v_gene: TRBV30
abundance: medium-sized
d_gene: .
CDR3nt: TGTGCCTGGAGTGGTACCTCGGGCAATGAGCAGTTCTTC
CDR3aa: CAWSGTSGNEQFF

j_gene: TRBJ1-1
v_gene: TRBV5-1
abundance: few
d_gene: .
CDR3nt: TGCGCCACGACGACAGGATCTATTATGAACACTGAAGCTTTCTTT
CDR3aa: CATTTGSIMNTEAFF